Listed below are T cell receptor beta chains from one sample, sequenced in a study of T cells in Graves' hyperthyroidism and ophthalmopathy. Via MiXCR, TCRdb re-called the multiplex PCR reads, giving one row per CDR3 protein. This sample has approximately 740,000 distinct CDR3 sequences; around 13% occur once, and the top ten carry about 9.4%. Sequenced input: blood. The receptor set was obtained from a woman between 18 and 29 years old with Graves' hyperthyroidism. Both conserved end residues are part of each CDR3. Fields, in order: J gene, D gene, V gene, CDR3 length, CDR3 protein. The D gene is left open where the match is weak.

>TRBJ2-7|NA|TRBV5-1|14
CASSFADAYYEQYF
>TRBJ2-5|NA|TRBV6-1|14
CASSDHRVGETQYF
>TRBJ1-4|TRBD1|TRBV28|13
CASTGGSNEKLFF
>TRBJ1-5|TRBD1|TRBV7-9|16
CASSSTTGTEDQPQHF
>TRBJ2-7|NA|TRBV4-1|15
CASSQSDGGLDEQYF
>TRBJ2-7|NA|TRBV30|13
CAWSVIHPYEQYF
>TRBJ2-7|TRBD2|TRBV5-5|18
CASSLERLSGRGDYEQYF
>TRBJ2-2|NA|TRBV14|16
CASSPFTGRNTGELFF
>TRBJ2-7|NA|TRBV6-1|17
CASSQSLQGSGVYEQYF
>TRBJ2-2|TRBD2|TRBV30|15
CAWSVLAGDTGELFF
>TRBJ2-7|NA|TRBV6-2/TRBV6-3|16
CASSLRGRGATYEQYF